This T cell receptor beta chain originates from a study of T cells in Graves' hyperthyroidism and ophthalmopathy. This clonotype occurred many times. The target antigen is unknown. Per germline, CDR1 SGHRS and CDR2 YFSETQ. CDR3 length: 14 residues. V lost 4 bases and J lost 0, with 11 bases in between. Patients showing uncontrolled infection, other autoimmune disease, pregnancy or lactation were ineligible. TCR beta CDR3 region amplification was performed from RNA transcripts. The HTBI set primed first-round TCR CDR3 RT-PCR. MiXCR, run by TCRdb on the multiplex PCR reads, gives a single entry per CDR3 protein. The data hold a few hundred thousand distinct CDR3 sequences, with about 14% observed a single time. Study-wide results and limits: Ophthalmopathy was distinguished from stable hyperthyroidism by 13 V-J signatures.

Material: blood. The chain combines TRBV5-1 with TRBJ2-7; D may be TRBD1 (6 bases). The receptor comes from a woman aged 30 to 39 with Graves' hyperthyroidism that later progressed to Graves' ophthalmopathy. Here the CDR3 reads CASSPGDISYEQYF. The DNA of the CDR3 is TGCGCCAGCAGCCCCGGGGACATCTCCTACGAGCAGTACTTC.